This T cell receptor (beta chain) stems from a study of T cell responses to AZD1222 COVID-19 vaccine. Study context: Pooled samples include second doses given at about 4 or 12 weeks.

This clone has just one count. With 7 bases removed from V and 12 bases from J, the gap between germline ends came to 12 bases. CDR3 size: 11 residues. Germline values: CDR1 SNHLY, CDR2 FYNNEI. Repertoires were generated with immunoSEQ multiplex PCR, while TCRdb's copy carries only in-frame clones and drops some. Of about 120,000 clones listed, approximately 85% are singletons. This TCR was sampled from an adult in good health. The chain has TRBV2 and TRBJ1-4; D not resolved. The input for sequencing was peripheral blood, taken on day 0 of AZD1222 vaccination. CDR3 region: CASKRESELFF. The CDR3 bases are TGTGCCAGCAAGCGGGAAAGCGAACTGTTTTTT.